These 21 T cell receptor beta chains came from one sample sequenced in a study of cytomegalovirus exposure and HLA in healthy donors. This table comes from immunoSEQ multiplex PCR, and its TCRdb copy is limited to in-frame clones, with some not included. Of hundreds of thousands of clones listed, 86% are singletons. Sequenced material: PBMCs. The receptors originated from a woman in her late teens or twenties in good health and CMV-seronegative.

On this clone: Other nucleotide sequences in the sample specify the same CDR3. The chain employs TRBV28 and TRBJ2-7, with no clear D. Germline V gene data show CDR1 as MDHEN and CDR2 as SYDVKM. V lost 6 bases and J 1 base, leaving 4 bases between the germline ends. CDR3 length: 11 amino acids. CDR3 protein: CASRTSYEQYF. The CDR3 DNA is TGTGCCAGCAGGACATCCTACGAGCAGTACTTC. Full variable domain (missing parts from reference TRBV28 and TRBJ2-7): DVKVTQSSRYLVKRTGEKVFLECVQDMDHENMFWYRQDPGLGLRLIYFSYDVKMKEKGDIPEGYSVSREKKERFSLILESASTNQTSMYLCASRTSYEQYFGPGTRLTVT.

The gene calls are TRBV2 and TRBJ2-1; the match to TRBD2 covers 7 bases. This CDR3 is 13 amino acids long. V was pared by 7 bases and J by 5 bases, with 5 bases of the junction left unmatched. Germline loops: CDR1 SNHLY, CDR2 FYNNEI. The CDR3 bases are TGTGCCAGCATTTCCGGGACTAACAATGAGCAGTTCTTC. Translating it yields CASISGTNNEQFF. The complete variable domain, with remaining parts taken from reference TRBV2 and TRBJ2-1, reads EPEVTQTPSHQVTQMGQEVILRCVPISNHLYFYWYRQILGQKVEFLVSFYNNEISEKSEIFDDQFSVERPDGSNFTLKIRSTKLEDSAMYFCASISGTNNEQFFGPGTRLTVL.

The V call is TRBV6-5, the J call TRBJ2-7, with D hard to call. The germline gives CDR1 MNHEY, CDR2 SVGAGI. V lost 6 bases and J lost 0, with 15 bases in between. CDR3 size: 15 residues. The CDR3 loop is CASSPGPHDSYEQYF. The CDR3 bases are TGTGCCAGCAGCCCTGGGCCGCATGACTCCTACGAGCAGTACTTC.

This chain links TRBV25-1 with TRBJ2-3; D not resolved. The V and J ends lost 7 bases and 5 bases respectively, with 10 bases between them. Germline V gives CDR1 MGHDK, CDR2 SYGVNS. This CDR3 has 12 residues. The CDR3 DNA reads TGTGCCAGCATTAACCCGGGAGATACGCAGTATTTT. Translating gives CASINPGDTQYF.

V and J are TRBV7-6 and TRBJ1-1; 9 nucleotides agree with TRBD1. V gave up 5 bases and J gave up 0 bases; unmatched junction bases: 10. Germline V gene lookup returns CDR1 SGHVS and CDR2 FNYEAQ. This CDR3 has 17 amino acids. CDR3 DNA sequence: TGTGCCAGCAGCGCTGCTGGGACAGGGAACATGAACACTGAAGCTTTCTTT. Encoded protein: CASSAAGTGNMNTEAFF.

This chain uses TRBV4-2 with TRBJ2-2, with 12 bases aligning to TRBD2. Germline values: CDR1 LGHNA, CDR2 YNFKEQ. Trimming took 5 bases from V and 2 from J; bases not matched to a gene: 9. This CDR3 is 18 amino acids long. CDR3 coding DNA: TGTGCCAGCAGCGACAACCGACTAGCGGGGGTTAACACCGGGGAGCTGTTTTTT. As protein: CASSDNRLAGVNTGELFF.

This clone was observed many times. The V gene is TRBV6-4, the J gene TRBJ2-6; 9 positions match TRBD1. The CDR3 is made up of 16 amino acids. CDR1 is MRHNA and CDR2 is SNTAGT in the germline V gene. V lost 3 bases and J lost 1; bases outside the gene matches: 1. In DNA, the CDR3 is TGTGCCAGCAGTGAACAGGGGGCGTCTGGGGCCAACGTCCTGACTTTC. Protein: CASSEQGASGANVLTF.

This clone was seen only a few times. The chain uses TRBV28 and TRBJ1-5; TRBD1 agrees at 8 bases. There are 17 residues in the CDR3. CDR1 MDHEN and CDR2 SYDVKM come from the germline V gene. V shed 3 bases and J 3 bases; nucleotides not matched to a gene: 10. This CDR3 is CASSFPDRGYSNQPQHF. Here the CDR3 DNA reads TGTGCCAGCAGTTTCCCCGACAGGGGCTACTCCAATCAGCCCCAGCATTTT.

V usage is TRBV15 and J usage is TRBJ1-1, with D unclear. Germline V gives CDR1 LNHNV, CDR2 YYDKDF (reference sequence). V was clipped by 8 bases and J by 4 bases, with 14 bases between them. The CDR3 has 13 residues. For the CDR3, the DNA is TGTGCCACCGGAACGGAGACGGGCACTGAAGCTTTCTTT. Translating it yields CATGTETGTEAFF. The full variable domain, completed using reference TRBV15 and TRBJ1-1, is DAMVIQNPRYQVTQFGKPVTLSCSQTLNHNVMYWYQQKSSQAPKLLFHYYDKDFNNEADTPDNFQSRRPNTSFCFLDIRSPGLGDTAMYLCATGTETGTEAFFGQGTRLTVV.

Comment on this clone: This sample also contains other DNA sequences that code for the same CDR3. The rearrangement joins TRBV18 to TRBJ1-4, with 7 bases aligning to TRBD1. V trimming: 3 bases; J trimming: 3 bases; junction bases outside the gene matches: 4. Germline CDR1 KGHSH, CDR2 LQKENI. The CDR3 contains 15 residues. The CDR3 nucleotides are TGTGCCAGCTCACCCAGACAGGGACCTAATGAAAAACTGTTTTTT. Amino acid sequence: CASSPRQGPNEKLFF.

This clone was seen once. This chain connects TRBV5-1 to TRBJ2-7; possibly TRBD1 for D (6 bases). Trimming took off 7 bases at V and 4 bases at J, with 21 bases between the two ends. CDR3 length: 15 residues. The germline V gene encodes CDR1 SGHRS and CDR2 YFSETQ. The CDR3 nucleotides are TGCGCCAGCCCAGACAGGAGAACAAAGTATTACGAGCAGTACTTC. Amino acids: CASPDRRTKYYEQYF. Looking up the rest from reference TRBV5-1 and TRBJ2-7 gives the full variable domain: KAGVTQTPRYLIKTRGQQVTLSCSPISGHRSVSWYQQTPGQGLQFLFEYFSETQRNKGNFPGRFSGRQFSNSRSEMNVSTLELGDSALYLCASPDRRTKYYEQYFGPGTRLTVT.

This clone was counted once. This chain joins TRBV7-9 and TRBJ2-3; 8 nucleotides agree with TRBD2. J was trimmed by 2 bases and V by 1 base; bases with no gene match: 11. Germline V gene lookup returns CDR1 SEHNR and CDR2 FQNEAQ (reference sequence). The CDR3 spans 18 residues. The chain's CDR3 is CASSLGPRTSTFTDTQYF. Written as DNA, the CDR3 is TGTGCCAGCAGCTTAGGGCCCCGGACTAGCACTTTCACAGATACGCAGTATTTT.

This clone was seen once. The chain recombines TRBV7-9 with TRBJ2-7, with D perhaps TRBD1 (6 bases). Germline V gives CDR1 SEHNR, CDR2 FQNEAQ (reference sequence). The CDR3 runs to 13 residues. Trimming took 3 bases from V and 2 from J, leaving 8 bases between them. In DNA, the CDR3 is TGTGCCAGCAGCTTCGGGACAACCTACGAGCAGTACTTC. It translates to CASSFGTTYEQYF. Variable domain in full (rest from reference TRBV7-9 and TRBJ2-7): DTGVSQNPRHKITKRGQNVTFRCDPISEHNRLYWYRQTLGQGPEFLTYFQNEAQLEKSRLLSDRFSAERPKGSFSTLEIQRTEQGDSAMYLCASSFGTTYEQYFGPGTRLTVT.

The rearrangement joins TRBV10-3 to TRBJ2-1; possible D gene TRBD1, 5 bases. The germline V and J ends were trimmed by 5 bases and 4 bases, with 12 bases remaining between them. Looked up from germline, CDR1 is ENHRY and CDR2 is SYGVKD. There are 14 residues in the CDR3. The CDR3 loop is CAISYTTEYNEQFF. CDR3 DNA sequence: TGTGCCATCAGTTACACGACAGAGTACAATGAGCAGTTCTTC.

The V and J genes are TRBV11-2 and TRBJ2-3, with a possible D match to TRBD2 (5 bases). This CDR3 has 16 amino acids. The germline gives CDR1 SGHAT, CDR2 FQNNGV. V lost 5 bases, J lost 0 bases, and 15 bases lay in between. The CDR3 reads CASSPHGLLSTDTQYF. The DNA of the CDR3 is TGTGCCAGCAGCCCTCACGGACTTCTTAGCACAGATACGCAGTATTTT.

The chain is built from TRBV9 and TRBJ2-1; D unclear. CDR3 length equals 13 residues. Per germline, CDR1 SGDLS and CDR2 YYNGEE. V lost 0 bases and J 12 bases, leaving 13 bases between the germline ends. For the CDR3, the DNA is TGTGCCAGCAGCGTAGGACTCCCGGAAGGGCAGTTCTTC. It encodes CASSVGLPEGQFF.

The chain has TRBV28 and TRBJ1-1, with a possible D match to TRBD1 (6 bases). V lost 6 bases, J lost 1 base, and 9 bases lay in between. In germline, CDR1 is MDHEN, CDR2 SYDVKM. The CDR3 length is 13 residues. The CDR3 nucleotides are TGTGCCAGCAGCAAGACAGGGAACACTGAAGCTTTCTTT. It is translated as CASSKTGNTEAFF.

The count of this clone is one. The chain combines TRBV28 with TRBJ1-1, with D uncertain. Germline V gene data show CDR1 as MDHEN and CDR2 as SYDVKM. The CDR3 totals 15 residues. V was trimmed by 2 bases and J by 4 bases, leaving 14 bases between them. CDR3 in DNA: TGTGCCAGCAGTTTAGGTCGGGGTCGCGGCACTGAAGCTTTCTTT. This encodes CASSLGRGRGTEAFF.

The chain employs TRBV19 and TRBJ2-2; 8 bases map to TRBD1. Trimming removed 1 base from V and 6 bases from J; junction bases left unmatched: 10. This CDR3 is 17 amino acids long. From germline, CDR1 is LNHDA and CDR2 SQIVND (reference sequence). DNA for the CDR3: TGTGCCAGTAGTATAGTACTGCGGACAGGGAGAGCCGGGGAGCTGTTTTTT. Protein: CASSIVLRTGRAGELFF.

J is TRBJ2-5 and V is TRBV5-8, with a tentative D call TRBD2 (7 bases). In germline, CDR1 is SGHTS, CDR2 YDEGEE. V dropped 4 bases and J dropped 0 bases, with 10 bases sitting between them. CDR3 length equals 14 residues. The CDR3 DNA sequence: TGTGCCAGCAGCCGGGGGGCAGACCAAGAGACCCAGTACTTC. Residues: CASSRGADQETQYF.

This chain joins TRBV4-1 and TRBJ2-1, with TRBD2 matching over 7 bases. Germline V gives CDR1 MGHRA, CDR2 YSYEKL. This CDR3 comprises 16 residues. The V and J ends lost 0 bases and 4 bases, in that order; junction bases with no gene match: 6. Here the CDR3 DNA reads TGCGCCAGCAGCCAAGATCAGGGACTATCTTACAATGAGCAGTTCTTC. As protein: CASSQDQGLSYNEQFF.